The text below deals with one TCR beta chain. Its antigen is currently unknown. The data are from a study of cytomegalovirus exposure and HLA in healthy donors. Study background: HLA-typed donors contributed about 85 million unique TCRs, which were held in an early data release. Study results and caveats: In vitro testing confirmed a few CMV-associated chains as specific for CMV antigens.

Germline V gene sequence: CDR1 MDHEN, CDR2 SYDVKM. Trimming shortened V by 6 bases and J by 10 bases, and 21 bases separated the two germline ends. The CDR3 runs 14 residues. Use of 60 Vbeta and 13 Jbeta primers characterized the PCR. Sequencing was performed with immunoSEQ multiplex PCR; in TCRdb, only in-frame clones are kept and a portion is missing. The data show some 100,000 clones, approximately 85% seen once. This chain joins TRBV28 and TRBJ1-1, with a weak D call TRBD1 (5 bases). Material for sequencing was PBMCs. This receptor was identified in a young man in good health and CMV-seronegative. CDR3 DNA: TGTGCCAGCAGACCCTTTTCTGGGGCGCCTGCAGCTTTCTTT. Translating gives CASRPFSGAPAAFF.